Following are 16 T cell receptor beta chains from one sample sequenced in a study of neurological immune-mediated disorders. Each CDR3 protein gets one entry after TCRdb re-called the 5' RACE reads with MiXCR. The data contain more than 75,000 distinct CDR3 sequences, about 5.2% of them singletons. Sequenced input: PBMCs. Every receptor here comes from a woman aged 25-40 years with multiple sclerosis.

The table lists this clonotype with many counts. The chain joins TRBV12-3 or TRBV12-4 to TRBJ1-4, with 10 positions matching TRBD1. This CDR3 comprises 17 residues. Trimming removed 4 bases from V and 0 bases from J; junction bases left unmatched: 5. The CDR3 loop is CASSYGTGDSTNEKLFF. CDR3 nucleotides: TGTGCCAGCAGTTACGGGACAGGGGATTCAACTAATGAAAAACTGTTTTTT.

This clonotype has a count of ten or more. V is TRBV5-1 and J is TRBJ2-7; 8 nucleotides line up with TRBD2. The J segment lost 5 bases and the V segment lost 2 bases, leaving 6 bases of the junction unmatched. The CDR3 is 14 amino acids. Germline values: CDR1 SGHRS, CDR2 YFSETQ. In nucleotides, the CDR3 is TGCGCCAGCAGCTTCGGGAGGGAGGTCGACGAGCAGTACGTC. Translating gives CASSFGREVDEQYV.

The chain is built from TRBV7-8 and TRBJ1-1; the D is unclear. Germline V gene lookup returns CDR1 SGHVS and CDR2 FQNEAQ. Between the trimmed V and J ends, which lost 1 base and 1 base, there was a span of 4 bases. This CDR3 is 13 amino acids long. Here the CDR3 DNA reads TGTGCCAGCAGCTTAGGGAAGAACACTGAAGCTTTCTTT. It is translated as CASSLGKNTEAFF.

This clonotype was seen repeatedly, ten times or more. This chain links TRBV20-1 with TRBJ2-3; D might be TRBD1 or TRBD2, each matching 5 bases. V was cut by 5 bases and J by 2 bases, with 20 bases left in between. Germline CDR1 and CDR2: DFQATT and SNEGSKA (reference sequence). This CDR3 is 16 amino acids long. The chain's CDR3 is CSAPPPGHAYTDTQYF. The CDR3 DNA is TGCAGTGCTCCCCCCCCGGGGCATGCCTACACAGATACGCAGTATTTT.

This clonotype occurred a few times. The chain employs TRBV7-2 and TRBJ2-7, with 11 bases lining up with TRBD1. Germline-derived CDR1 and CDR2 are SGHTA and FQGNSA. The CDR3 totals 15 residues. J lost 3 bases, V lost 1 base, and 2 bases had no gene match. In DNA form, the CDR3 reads TGTGCCAGCAGCTTAGGTGGGACAGGGGGCTACGAGCAGTACGTC. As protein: CASSLGGTGGYEQYV.

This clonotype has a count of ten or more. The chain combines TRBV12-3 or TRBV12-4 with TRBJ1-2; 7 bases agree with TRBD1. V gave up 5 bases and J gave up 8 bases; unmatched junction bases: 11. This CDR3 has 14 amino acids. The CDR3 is CASSPRTTGRGYTF. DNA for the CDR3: TGTGCCAGCAGTCCCCGGACGACAGGGCGAGGCTACACCTTC.

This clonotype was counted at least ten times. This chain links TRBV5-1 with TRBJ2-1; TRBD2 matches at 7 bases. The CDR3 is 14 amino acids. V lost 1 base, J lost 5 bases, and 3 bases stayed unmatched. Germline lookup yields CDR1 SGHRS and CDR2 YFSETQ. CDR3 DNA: TGCGCCAGCAGCTTGTGGGGGGGGAACAATGAGCAGTTCTTC. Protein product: CASSLWGGNNEQFF. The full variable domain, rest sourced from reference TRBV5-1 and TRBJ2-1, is KAGVTQTPRYLIKTRGQQVTLSCSPISGHRSVSWYQQTPGQGLQFLFEYFSETQRNKGNFPGRFSGRQFSNSRSEMNVSTLELGDSALYLCASSLWGGNNEQFFGPGTRLTVL.

The CDR3 DNA follows: TGTGCCAGCAGCGTGGTCTGGGGGAATAATGAAAAACTGTTTTTT. Translating gives CASSVVWGNNEKLFF. The chain joins TRBV27 to TRBJ1-4, with D possibly TRBD1 on 5 matching bases. CDR3 length: 15 residues. V shed 6 bases and J shed 4 bases, with 15 bases lying between them. Per the germline V gene, CDR1 is MNHEY and CDR2 is SMNVEV (reference sequence).

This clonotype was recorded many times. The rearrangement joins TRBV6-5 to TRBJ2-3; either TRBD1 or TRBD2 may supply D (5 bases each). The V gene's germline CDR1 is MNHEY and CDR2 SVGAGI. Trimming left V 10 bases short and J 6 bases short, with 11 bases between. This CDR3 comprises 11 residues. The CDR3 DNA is TGTGCCACGAGGGGCGGGGATACGCAGTATTTT. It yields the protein CATRGGDTQYF.

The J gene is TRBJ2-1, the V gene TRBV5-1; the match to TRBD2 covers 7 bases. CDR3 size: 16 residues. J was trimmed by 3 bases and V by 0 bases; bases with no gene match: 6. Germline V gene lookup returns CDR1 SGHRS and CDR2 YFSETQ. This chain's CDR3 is CASSLGPRDYYNEQFF. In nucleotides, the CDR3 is TGCGCCAGCAGCTTGGGGCCCCGGGACTACTACAATGAGCAGTTCTTC.

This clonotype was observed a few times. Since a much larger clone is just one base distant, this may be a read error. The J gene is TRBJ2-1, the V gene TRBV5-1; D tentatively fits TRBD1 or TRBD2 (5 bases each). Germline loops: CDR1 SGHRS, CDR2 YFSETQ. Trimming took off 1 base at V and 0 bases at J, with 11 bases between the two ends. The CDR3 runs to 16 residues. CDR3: CASSLQGRSSYNEQFF. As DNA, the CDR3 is TGCGCCAGCAGCTTGCAGGGACGTAGCTCCTACAATGAGCAGTTCTTC.

CDR3: CASSQVAGGFYNEQFF. Here the CDR3 DNA reads TGTGCCAGCAGCCAGGTAGCGGGGGGATTCTACAATGAGCAGTTCTTC. The chain links TRBV4-2 to TRBJ2-1, with 10 bases matching TRBD2. The CDR3 runs 16 residues. With V trimmed by 3 bases and J by 3 bases, 5 bases remained unmatched. Looked up from germline, CDR1 is LGHNA and CDR2 is YNFKEQ.

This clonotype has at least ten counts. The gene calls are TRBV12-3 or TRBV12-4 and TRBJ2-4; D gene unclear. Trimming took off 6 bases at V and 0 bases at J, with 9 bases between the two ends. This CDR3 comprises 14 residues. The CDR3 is CASSRNLAKNIQYF. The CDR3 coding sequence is TGTGCCAGCAGCCGGAACCTAGCCAAAAACATTCAGTACTTC.

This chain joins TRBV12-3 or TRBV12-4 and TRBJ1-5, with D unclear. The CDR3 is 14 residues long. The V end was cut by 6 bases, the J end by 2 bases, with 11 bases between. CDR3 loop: CASRPRGGNQPQHF. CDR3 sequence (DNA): TGTGCCAGCAGACCCCGGGGTGGCAATCAGCCCCAGCATTTT.

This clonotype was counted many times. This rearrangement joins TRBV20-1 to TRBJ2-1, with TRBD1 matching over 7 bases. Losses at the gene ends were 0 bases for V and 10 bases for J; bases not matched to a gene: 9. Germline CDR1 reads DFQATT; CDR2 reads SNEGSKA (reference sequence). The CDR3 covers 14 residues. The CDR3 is CSAREETGRGEQFF. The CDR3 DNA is TGCAGTGCTAGAGAGGAGACAGGGCGCGGGGAGCAGTTCTTC.

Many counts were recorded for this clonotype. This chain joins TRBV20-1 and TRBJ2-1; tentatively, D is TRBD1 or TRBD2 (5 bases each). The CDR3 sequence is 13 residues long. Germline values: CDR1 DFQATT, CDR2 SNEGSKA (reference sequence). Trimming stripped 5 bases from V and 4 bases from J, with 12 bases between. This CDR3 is CSAHGTGYNEQFF. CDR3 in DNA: TGCAGTGCTCACGGGACGGGATACAATGAGCAGTTCTTC.